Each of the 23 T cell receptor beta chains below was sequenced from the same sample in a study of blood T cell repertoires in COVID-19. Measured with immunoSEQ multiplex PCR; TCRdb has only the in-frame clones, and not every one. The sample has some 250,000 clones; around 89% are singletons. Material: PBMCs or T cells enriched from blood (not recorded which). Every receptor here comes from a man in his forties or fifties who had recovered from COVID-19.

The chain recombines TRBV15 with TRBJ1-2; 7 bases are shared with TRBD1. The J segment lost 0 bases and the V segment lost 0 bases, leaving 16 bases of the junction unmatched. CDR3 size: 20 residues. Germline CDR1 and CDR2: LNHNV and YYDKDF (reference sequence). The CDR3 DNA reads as TGTGCCACCAGCAGAGAGAACGCCCGGGACAGACCCTATGCTAACTATGGCTACACCTTC. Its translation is CATSRENARDRPYANYGYTF.

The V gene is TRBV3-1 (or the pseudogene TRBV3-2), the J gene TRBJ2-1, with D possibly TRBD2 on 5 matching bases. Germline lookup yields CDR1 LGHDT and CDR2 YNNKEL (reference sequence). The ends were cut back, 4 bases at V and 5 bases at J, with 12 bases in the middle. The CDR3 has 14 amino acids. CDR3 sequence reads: CASSLWTGNNEQFF. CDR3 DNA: TGTGCCAGCAGCCTCTGGACTGGGAACAATGAGCAGTTCTTC.

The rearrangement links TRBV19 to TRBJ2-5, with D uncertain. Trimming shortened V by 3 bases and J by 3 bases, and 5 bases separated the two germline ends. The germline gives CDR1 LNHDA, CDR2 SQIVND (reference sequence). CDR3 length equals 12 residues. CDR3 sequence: CASSITEETQYF. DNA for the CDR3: TGTGCCAGTAGTATCACAGAAGAGACCCAGTACTTC.

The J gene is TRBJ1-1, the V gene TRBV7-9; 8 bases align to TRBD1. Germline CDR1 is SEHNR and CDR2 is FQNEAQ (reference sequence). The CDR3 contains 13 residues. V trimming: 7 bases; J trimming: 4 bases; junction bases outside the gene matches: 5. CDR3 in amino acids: CASTTGVVTEAFF. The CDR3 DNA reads TGTGCCAGCACGACAGGGGTAGTCACTGAAGCTTTCTTT.

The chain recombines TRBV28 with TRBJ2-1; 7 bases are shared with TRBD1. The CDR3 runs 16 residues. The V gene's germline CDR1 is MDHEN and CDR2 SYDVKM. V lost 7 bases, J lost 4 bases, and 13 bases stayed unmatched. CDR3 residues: CASNHGARGFYNEQFF. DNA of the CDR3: TGTGCCAGCAATCATGGGGCCAGGGGGTTTTACAATGAGCAGTTCTTC. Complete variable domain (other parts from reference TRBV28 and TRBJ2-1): DVKVTQSSRYLVKRTGEKVFLECVQDMDHENMFWYRQDPGLGLRLIYFSYDVKMKEKGDIPEGYSVSREKKERFSLILESASTNQTSMYLCASNHGARGFYNEQFFGPGTRLTVL.

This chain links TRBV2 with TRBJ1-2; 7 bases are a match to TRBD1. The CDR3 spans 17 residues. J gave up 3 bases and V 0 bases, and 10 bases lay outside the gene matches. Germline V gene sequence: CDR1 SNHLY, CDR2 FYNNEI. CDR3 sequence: CASSEAGQLRTYYGYTF. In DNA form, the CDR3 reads TGTGCCAGCAGTGAAGCGGGACAGCTCCGCACTTACTATGGCTACACCTTC.

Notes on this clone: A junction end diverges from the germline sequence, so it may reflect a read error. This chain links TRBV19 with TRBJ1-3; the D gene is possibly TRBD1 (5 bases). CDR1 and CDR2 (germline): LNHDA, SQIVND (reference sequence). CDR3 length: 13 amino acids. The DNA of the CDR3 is TGTGCCAGTAGTCAAGGACATGGAGACACCATATATTTT. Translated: CASSQGHGDTIYF.

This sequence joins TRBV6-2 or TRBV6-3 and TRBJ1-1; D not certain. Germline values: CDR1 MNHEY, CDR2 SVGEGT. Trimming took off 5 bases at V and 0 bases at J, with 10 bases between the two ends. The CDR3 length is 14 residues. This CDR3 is CASSQSLMNTEAFF. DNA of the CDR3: TGTGCCAGCAGTCAGTCCCTTATGAACACTGAAGCTTTCTTT.

The CDR3 sequence is CASSLLGTSVDNEQFF. CDR3 DNA sequence: TGTGCCAGCAGTTTATTAGGGACTAGCGTTGACAATGAGCAGTTCTTC. This chain links TRBV28 with TRBJ2-1; TRBD2 agrees at 10 bases. CDR1 and CDR2 from the germline V gene are MDHEN and SYDVKM. V gave up 1 base and J gave up 5 bases; unmatched junction bases: 5. CDR3 length equals 16 residues. The complete variable domain, with remaining parts taken from reference TRBV28 and TRBJ2-1, reads DVKVTQSSRYLVKRTGEKVFLECVQDMDHENMFWYRQDPGLGLRLIYFSYDVKMKEKGDIPEGYSVSREKKERFSLILESASTNQTSMYLCASSLLGTSVDNEQFFGPGTRLTVL.

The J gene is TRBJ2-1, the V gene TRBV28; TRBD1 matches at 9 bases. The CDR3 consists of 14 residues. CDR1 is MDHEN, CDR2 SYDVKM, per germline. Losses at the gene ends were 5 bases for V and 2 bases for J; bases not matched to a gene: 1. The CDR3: CASSGTGPYNEQFF. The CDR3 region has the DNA TGTGCCAGCAGTGGGACAGGGCCCTACAATGAGCAGTTCTTC.

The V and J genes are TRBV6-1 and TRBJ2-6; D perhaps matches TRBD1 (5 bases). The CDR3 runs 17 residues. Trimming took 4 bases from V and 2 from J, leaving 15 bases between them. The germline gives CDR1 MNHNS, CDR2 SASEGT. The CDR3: CASSAGIRAAGANVLTF. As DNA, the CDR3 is TGTGCCAGCAGTGCTGGGATCAGGGCTGCTGGGGCCAACGTCCTGACTTTC.

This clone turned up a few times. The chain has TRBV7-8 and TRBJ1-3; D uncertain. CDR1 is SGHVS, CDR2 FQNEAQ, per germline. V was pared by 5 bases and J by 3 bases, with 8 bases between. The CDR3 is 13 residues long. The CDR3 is CASSTGFGNTIYF. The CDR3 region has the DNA TGTGCCAGCAGCACGGGGTTTGGAAACACCATATATTTT. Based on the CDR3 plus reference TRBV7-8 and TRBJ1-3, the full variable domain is GAGVSQSPRYKVAKRGQDVALRCDPISGHVSLFWYQQALGQGPEFLTYFQNEAQLDKSGLPSDRFFAERPEGSVSTLKIQRTQQEDSAVYLCASSTGFGNTIYFGEGSWLTVV.

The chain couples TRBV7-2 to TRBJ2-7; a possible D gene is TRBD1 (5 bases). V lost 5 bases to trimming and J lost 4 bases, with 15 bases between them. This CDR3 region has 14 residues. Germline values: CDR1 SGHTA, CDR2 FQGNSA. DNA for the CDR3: TGTGCCAGCAGCGAAGGGGTAGAATGGTACGAGCAGTACTTC. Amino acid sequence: CASSEGVEWYEQYF.

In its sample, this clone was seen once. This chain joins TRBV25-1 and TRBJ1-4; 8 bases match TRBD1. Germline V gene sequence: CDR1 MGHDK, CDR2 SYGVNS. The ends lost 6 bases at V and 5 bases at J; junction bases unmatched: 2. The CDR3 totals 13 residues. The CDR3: CASRDRVNEKLFF. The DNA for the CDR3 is TGTGCCAGCAGGGACAGGGTAAATGAAAAACTGTTTTTT.

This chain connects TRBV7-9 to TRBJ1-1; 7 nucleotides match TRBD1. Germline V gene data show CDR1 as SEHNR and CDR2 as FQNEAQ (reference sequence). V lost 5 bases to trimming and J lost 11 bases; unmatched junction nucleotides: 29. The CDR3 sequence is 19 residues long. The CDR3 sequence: CASSRKTTPGTASDVAAFF. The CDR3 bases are TGTGCCAGCAGCCGAAAAACAACGCCTGGGACAGCCTCCGACGTGGCCGCTTTCTTT. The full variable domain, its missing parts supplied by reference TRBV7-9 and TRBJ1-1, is DTGVSQNPRHKITKRGQNVTFRCDPISEHNRLYWYRQTLGQGPEFLTYFQNEAQLEKSRLLSDRFSAERPKGSFSTLEIQRTEQGDSAMYLCASSRKTTPGTASDVAAFFGQGTRLTVV.

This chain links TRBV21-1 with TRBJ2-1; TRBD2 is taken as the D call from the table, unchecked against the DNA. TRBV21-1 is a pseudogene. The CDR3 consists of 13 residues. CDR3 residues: CAGTGGGVDEQFF. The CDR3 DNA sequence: TGTGCCGGTACAGGCGGAGGGGTCGATGAGCAGTTCTTC.

The CDR3 DNA reads as TGCGCCAGCAGCCATATGACAACACACAATGAGCAGTTCTTC. It translates to CASSHMTTHNEQFF. The chain has TRBV4-1 and TRBJ2-1; D is ambiguous. Trimming took off 3 bases at V and 5 bases at J, with 11 bases between the two ends. The germline V gene encodes CDR1 MGHRA and CDR2 YSYEKL. CDR3 size: 14 residues.

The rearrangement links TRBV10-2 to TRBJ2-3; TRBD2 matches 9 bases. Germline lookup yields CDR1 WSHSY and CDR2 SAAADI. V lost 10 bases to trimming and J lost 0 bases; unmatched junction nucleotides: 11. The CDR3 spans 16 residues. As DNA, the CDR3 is TGCGCCACGGGACTTAGGCGGGAGGGAAGCACAGATACGCAGTATTTT. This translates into CATGLRREGSTDTQYF.

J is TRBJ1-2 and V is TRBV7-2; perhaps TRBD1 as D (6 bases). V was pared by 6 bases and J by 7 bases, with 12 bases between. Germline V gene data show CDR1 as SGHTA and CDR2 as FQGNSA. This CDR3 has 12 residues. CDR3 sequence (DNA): TGTGCCAGCAGACCAGGACAGACTGGCTACACCTTC. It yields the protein CASRPGQTGYTF. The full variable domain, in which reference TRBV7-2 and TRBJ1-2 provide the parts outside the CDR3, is GAGVSQSPSNKVTEKGKDVELRCDPISGHTALYWYRQSLGQGLEFLIYFQGNSAPDKSGLPSDRFSAERTGGSVSTLTIQRTQQEDSAVYLCASRPGQTGYTFGSGTRLTVV.

The CDR3: CASSYGGVETQYF. For the CDR3, the DNA is TGTGCCAGCAGTTACGGAGGGGTAGAGACCCAGTACTTC. This sequence joins TRBV6-2 or TRBV6-3 and TRBJ2-5; TRBD2 might be the D (6 bases). The germline V gene has CDR1 MNHEY and CDR2 SVGEGT. V was trimmed by 2 bases and J by 4 bases, leaving 8 bases between them. This CDR3 has 13 residues.

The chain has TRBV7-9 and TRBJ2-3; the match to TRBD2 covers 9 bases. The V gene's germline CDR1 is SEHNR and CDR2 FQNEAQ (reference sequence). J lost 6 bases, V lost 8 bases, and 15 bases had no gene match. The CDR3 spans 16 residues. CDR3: CASRTGTSPETDTQYF. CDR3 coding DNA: TGTGCCAGCCGAACCGGGACTAGCCCAGAAACGGATACGCAGTATTTT.

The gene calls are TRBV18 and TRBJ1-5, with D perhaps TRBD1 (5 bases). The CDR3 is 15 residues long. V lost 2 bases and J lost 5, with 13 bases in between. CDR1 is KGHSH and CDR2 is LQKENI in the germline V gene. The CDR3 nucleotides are TGTGCCAGCTCACCAGGGGCGCAAAGAGATCAGCCCCAGCATTTT. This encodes CASSPGAQRDQPQHF.

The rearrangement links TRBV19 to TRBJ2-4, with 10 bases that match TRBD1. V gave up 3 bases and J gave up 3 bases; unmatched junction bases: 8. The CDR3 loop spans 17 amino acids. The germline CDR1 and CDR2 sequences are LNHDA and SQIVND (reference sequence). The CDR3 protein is CASSIRDRGSGKNIQYF. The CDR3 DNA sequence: TGTGCCAGTAGTATTCGGGACAGGGGTTCGGGCAAAAACATTCAGTACTTC.